This T cell receptor (beta chain) was profiled in a study of T-cell memory formation after mild COVID-19. TCRdb recomputed calls from the 5' RACE reads with MiXCR, one row per CDR3 protein. The sample includes some 600,000 distinct CDR3 sequences, 15% to 20% of them seen just once. Germline CDR1 reads DFQATT; CDR2 reads SNEGSKA (reference sequence). The junction had 3 bases not matched to a gene; V was cut back by 0 bases and J by 7 bases. The CDR3 runs 14 residues. This receptor was obtained from an adult woman who had mild COVID-19 (a few samples of this study predate the infection). Cell type and time point are not known. Sequenced sample: PBMCs or a T cell subset sorted from them (not recorded which). The rearrangement joins TRBV20-1 to TRBJ1-6; TRBD1 aligns across 7 bases. CDR3 DNA sequence: TGCAGTGCTAGAGATGGACAGGAGAATTCACCCCTCCACTTT. Translation: CSARDGQENSPLHF.